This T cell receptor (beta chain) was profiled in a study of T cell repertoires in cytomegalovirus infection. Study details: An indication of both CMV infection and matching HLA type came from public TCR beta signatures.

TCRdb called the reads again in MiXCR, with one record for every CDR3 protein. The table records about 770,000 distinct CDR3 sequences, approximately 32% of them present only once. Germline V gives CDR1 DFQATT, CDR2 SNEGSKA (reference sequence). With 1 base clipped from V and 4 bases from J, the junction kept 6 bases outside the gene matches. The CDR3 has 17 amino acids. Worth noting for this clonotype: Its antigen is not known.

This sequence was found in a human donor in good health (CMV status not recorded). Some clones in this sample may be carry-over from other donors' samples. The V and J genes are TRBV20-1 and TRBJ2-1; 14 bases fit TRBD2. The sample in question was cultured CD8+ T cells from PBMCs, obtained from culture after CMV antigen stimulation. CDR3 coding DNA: TGCAGTGCTAGAGGGCGACTAGCGGGGGGGCTGTACAATGAGCAGTTCTTC. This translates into CSARGRLAGGLYNEQFF.